This is a list of T cell receptor beta chains from one sample in a study of Ad26.COV2.S vaccination and SARS-CoV-2 variants. Method: immunoSEQ multiplex PCR; TCRdb's copy keeps in-frame clones and lacks some. This sample has fewer than 400,000 clones; approximately 86% occur once, and the top ten carry approximately 2.1%. Sequences were derived from peripheral blood, sampled in a trial of Ad26.COV2.S vaccine versus placebo. These receptors were collected from a person aged 18-60 years who received the Ad26.COV2.S COVID-19 vaccine or a placebo. Both conserved end residues are part of each CDR3. The D gene is left open where the match is weak. The size entry is marked missing in some rows and otherwise reads once, few, many or a size class.

TRBD1	NA	TRBV7-9	TRBJ2-3	TGTGCCAGCAGCCAAGGGGGCCCCGGGAGCACAGATACGCAGTATTTT	CASSQGGPGSTDTQYF
NA	few	TRBV7-7	TRBJ2-2	TGTCCTCGGCCCGAATCTAGGGTCTGGTCCACCGGGGAGCTGTTTTTT	CPRPESRVWSTGELFF
NA	few	TRBV2	TRBJ1-6	TGTGCCAGCACTCCAAGCCGGAATTCACCCCTCCACTTT	CASTPSRNSPLHF
NA	NA	TRBV2	TRBJ1-4	TGTGCCAGCATAAGGAACAGAGAGAATGAAAAACTGTTTTTT	CASIRNRENEKLFF
TRBD1	NA	TRBV28	TRBJ1-3	TGTGCCAGCAGTGTGACAGGGGGCGAAAACACCATATATTTT	CASSVTGGENTIYF
NA	NA	TRBV6-5	TRBJ2-1	TGTGCCAGCAGTTTCCACGGGACTGGGAACAATGAGCAGTTCTTC	CASSFHGTGNNEQFF
NA	once	TRBV3-1/TRBV3-2	TRBJ2-5	TGTGCCAGCAGCCAAGATGTCCGGGGGCTGGAGGAGACCCAGTACTTC	CASSQDVRGLEETQYF
TRBD2	NA	TRBV27	TRBJ2-1	TGTGCCAGCAGTCTAACTAGCGGGAGTTACAATGAGCAGTTCTTC	CASSLTSGSYNEQFF
TRBD1	NA	TRBV7-6	TRBJ2-5	TGTGCCAGCAGCTTAGCTGACAGGGGGCAGACCCAGTACTTC	CASSLADRGQTQYF
NA	NA	TRBV7-9	TRBJ1-2	TGTGCCAGCAGCCCCTCCTACTATGGCTACACCTTC	CASSPSYYGYTF